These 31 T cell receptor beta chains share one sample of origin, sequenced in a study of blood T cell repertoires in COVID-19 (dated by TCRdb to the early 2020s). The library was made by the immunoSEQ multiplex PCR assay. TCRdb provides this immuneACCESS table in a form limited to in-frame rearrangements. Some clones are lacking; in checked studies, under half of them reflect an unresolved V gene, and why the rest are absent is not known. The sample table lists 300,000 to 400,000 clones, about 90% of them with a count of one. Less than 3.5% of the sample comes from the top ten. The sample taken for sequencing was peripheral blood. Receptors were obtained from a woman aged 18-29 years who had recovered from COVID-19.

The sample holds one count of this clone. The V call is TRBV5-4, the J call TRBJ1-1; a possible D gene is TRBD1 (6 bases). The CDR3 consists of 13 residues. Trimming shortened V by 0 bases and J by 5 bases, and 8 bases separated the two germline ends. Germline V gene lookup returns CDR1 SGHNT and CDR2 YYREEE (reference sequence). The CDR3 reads CASSLAQGTEAFF. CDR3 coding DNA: TGTGCCAGCAGCTTGGCCCAGGGGACTGAAGCTTTCTTT.

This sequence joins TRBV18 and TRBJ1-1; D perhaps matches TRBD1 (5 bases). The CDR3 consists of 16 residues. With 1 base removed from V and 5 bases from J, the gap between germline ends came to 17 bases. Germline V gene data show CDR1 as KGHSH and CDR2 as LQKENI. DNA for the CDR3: TGTGCCAGCTCACCACGATACTGGGGCGGGGGTACTGAAGCTTTCTTT. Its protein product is CASSPRYWGGGTEAFF.

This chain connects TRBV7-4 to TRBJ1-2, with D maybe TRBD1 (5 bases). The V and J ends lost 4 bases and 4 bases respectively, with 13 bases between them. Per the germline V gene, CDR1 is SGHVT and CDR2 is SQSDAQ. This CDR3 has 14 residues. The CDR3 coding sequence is TGTGCCAGCAGCTCCTCGACAGAACCCTATGGCTACACCTTC. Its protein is CASSSSTEPYGYTF. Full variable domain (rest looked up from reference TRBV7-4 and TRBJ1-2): GAGVSQSPRYKVAKRGRDVALRCDSISGHVTLYWYRQTLGQGSEVLTYSQSDAQRDKSGRPSGRFSAERPERSVSTLKIQRTEQGDSAVYLCASSSSTEPYGYTFGSGTRLTVV.

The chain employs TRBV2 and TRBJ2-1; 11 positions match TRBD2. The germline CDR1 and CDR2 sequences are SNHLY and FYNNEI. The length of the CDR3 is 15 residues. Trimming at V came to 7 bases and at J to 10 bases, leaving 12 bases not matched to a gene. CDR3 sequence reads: CASISRLAGGGEQFF. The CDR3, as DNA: TGTGCCAGCATTAGTAGGCTAGCGGGAGGAGGCGAGCAGTTCTTC.

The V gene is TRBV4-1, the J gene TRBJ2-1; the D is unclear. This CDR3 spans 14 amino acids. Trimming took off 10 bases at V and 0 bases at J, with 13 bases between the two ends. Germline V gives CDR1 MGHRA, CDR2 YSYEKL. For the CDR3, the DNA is TGCGCCACCACGGTAGATTCCTCCTACAATGAGCAGTTCTTC. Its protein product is CATTVDSSYNEQFF.

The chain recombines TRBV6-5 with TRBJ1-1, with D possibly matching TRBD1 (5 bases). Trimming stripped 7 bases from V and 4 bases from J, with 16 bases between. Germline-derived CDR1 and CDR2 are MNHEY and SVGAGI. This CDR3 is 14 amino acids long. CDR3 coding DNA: TGTGCCAGCACCCTATCGGGGGGAGGCACTGAAGCTTTCTTT. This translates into CASTLSGGGTEAFF.

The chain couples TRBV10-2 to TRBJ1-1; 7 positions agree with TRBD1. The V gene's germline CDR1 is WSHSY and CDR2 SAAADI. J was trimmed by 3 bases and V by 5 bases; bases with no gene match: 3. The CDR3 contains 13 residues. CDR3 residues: CASSRQGDTEAFF. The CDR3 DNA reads TGCGCCAGCAGTCGGCAGGGGGACACTGAAGCTTTCTTT.

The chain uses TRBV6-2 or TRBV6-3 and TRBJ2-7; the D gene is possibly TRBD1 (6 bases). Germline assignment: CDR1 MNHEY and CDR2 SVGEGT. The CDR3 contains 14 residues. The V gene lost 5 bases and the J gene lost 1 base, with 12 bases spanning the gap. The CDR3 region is CASSPGDQSYEQYV. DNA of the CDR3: TGTGCCAGCAGTCCAGGGGATCAATCCTACGAGCAGTACGTC.

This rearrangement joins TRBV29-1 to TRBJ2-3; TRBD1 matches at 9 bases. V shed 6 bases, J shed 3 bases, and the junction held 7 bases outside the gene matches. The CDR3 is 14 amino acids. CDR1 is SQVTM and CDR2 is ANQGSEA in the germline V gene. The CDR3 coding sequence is TGCAGCGTCCACGACAGGGGGAATACAGATACGCAGTATTTT. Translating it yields CSVHDRGNTDTQYF.

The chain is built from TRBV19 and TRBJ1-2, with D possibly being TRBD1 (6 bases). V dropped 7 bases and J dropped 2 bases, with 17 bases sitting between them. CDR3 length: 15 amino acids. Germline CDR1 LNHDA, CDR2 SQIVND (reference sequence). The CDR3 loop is CASKVRSDRNYGYTF. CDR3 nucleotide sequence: TGTGCCAGTAAGGTCCGATCCGACAGGAACTATGGCTACACCTTC.

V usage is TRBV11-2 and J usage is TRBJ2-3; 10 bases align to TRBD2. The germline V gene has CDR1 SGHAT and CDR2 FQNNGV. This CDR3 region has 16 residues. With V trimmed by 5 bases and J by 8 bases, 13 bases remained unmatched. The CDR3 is CASSPSGTSASGTQYF. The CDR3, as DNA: TGTGCCAGCAGCCCTTCCGGGACTAGCGCTTCTGGTACGCAGTATTTT.

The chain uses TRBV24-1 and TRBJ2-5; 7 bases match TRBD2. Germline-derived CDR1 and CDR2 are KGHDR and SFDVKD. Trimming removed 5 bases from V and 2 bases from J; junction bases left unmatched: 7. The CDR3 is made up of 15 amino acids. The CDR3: CATSGPGGRQETQYF. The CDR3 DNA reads TGTGCCACCAGTGGTCCGGGAGGACGGCAAGAGACCCAGTACTTC.

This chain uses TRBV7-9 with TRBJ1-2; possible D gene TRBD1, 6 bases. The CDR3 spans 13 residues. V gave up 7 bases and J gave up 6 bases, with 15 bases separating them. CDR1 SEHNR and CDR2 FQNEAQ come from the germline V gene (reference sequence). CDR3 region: CASKAQGVDGYTF. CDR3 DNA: TGTGCCAGCAAGGCACAGGGAGTGGATGGCTACACCTTC. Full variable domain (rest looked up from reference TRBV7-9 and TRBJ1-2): DTGVSQNPRHKITKRGQNVTFRCDPISEHNRLYWYRQTLGQGPEFLTYFQNEAQLEKSRLLSDRFSAERPKGSFSTLEIQRTEQGDSAMYLCASKAQGVDGYTFGSGTRLTVV.

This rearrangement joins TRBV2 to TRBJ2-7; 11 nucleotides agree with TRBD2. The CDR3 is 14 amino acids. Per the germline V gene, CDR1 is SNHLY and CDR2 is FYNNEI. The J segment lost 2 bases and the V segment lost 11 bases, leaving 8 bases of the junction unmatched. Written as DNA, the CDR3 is TGTGCCGGCAAAATAGCGGGAGGGCCCTACGAGCAGTACGTC. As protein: CAGKIAGGPYEQYV.

The CDR3 sequence is CASSLEGLAAGETQYF. As DNA, the CDR3 is TGTGCCAGCAGCTTAGAGGGACTAGCGGCAGGGGAGACCCAGTACTTC. J is TRBJ2-5 and V is TRBV11-3; the match to TRBD2 covers 11 bases. Per germline, CDR1 SGHNT and CDR2 YENEEA. The CDR3 covers 16 residues. Trimming at V came to 0 bases and at J to 5 bases, leaving 5 bases not matched to a gene.

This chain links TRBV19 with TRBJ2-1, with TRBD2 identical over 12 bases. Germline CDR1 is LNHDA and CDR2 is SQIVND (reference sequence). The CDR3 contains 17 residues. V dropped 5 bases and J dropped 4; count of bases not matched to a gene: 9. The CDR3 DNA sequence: TGTGCCAGTAGTGTAGGATACGGACTAGCGGGGTACAATGAGCAGTTCTTC. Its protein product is CASSVGYGLAGYNEQFF.

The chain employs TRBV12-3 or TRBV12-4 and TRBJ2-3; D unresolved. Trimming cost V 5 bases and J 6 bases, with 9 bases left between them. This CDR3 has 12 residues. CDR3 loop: CASSVVVDTQYF. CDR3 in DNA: TGTGCCAGCAGTGTCGTAGTCGATACGCAGTATTTT.

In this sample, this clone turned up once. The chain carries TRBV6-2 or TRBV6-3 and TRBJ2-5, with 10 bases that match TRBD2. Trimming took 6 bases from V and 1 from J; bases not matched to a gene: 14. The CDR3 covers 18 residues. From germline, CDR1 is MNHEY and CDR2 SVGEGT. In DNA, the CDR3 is TGTGCCAGCAGCTTCAGGACTAGCGGATCCAGGGCCCAAGAGACCCAGTACTTC. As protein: CASSFRTSGSRAQETQYF.

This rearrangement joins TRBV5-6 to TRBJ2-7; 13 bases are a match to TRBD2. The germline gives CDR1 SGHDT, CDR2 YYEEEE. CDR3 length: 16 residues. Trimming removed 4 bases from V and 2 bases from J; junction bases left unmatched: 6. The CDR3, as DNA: TGTGCCAGCAGCCAGACAGGGACTAGCGGGACCTACGAGCAGTACGTC. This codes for CASSQTGTSGTYEQYV.

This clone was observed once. This chain's CDR3 is CASSEARGTEAFF. The CDR3 nucleotides are TGCGCCAGCAGTGAGGCAAGAGGGACTGAAGCTTTCTTT. The chain is built from TRBV10-2 and TRBJ1-1; the D is unclear. Germline assignment: CDR1 WSHSY and CDR2 SAAADI. The CDR3 sequence is 13 residues long. The V end was cut by 2 bases, the J end by 5 bases, with 9 bases between.

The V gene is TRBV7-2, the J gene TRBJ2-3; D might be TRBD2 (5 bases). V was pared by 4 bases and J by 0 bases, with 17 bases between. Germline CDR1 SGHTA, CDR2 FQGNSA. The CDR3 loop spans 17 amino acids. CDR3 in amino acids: CASSSEDVETSTDTQYF. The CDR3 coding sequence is TGTGCCAGCAGCTCGGAGGACGTAGAGACTAGCACAGATACGCAGTATTTT. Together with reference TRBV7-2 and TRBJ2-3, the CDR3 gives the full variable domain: GAGVSQSPSNKVTEKGKDVELRCDPISGHTALYWYRQSLGQGLEFLIYFQGNSAPDKSGLPSDRFSAERTGGSVSTLTIQRTQQEDSAVYLCASSSEDVETSTDTQYFGPGTRLTVL.

This chain's CDR3 is CASSPGTSGRGSSYNEQFF. The CDR3 DNA sequence: TGTGCCAGCAGCCCCGGGACTAGCGGGAGGGGCAGCTCCTACAATGAGCAGTTCTTC. The chain combines TRBV7-2 with TRBJ2-1; 16 nucleotides match TRBD2. V shed 5 bases, J shed 0 bases, and the junction held 7 bases outside the gene matches. The CDR3 runs 19 residues. The germline V gene has CDR1 SGHTA and CDR2 FQGNSA.

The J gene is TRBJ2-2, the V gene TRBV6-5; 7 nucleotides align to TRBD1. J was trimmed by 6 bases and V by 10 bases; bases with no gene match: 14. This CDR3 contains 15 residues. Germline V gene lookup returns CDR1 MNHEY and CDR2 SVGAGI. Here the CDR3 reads CATLPYRGVSGELFF. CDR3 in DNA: TGTGCCACCTTACCCTACAGGGGAGTTTCCGGGGAGCTGTTTTTT.

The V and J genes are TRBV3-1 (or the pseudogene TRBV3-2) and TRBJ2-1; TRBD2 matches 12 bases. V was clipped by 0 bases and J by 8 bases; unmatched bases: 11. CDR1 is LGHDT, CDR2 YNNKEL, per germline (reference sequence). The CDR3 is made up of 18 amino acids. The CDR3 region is CASSQDPGLAGLGDEQFF. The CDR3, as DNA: TGTGCCAGCAGCCAAGATCCCGGACTAGCGGGGCTCGGGGATGAGCAGTTCTTC.

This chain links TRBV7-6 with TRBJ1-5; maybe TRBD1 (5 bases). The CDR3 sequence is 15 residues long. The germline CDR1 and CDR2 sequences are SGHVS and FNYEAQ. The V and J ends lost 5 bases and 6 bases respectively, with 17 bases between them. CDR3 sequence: CASSAGPSGSQPQHF. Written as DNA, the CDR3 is TGTGCCAGCAGCGCAGGCCCGTCAGGGTCTCAGCCCCAGCATTTT.

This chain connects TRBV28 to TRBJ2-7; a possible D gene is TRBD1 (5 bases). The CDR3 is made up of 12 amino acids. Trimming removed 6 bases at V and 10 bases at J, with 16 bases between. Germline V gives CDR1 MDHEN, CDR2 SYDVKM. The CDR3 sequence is CASRSRAREQYV. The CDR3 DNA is TGTGCCAGCAGGTCCAGGGCGAGAGAACAGTACGTC.

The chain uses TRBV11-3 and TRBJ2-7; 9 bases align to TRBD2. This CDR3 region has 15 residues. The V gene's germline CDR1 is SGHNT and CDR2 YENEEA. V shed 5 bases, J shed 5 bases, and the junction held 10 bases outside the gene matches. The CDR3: CASSQRRAGGNEQYV. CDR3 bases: TGTGCCAGCAGCCAACGCCGAGCGGGGGGAAACGAGCAGTACGTC.

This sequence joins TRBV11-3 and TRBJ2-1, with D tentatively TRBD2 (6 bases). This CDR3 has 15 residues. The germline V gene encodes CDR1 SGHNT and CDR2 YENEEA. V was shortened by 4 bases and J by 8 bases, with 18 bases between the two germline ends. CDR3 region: CASSSGTGVVHEQFF. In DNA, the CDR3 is TGTGCCAGCAGCTCAGGGACTGGGGTTGTGCATGAGCAGTTCTTC.

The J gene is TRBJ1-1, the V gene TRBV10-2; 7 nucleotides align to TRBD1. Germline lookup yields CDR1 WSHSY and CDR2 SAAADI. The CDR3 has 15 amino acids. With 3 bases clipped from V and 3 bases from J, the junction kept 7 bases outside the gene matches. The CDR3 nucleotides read TGCGCCAGCAGTGAAGTAGGGGGCGCGTACACTGAAGCTTTCTTT. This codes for CASSEVGGAYTEAFF.

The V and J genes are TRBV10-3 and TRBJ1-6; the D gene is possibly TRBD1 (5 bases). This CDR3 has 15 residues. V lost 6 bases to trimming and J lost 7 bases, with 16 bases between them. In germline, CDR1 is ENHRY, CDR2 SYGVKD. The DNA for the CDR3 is TGTGCCATCAGAACCCGGGCCCAGGGAAATTCACCCCTCCACTTT. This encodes CAIRTRAQGNSPLHF.

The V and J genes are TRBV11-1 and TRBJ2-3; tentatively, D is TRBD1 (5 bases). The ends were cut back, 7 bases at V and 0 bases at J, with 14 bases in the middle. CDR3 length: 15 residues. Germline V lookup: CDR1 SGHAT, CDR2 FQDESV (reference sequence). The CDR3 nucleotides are TGTGCCAGCACACCTCCAGGGCCTAGCACAGATACGCAGTATTTT. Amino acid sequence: CASTPPGPSTDTQYF.